The next 10 T cell receptor beta chains were all read from a single sample in a study of blood T cell repertoires in COVID-19. The protocol was immunoSEQ multiplex PCR, while the TCRdb copy is restricted to in-frame clones and leaves out a portion. The table lists some 250,000 clones, about 82% of them singletons. The sequenced material came from peripheral blood. The receptor set was obtained from a man older than 75 with acute or convalescent COVID-19.

This clone was recorded only once. Other DNA variants within this sample encode the same CDR3. The V call is TRBV7-9, the J call TRBJ1-2; tentatively, D is TRBD1 (6 bases). Trimming stripped 1 base from V and 2 bases from J, with 11 bases between. This CDR3 contains 15 residues. Germline CDR1 and CDR2: SEHNR and FQNEAQ (reference sequence). CDR3 DNA sequence: TGTGCCAGCAGCTTAGGGGGGCAGGGGAACTATGGCTACACCTTC. Amino acids: CASSLGGQGNYGYTF.

This rearrangement joins TRBV6-4 to TRBJ2-1; D gene uncertain. Looked up from germline, CDR1 is MRHNA and CDR2 is SNTAGT. There are 16 residues in the CDR3. Trimming took off 0 bases at V and 2 bases at J, with 11 bases between the two ends. CDR3 in DNA: TGTGCCAGCAGTGACTCGAGCCTAAGTCCCTACAATGAGCAGTTCTTC. This sequence encodes CASSDSSLSPYNEQFF.

The table lists this clone with a count of one. V gene TRBV7-2 combines with J gene TRBJ2-7; D possibly corresponds to TRBD1 (5 bases). The CDR3 is 15 amino acids. Germline values: CDR1 SGHTA, CDR2 FQGNSA. Trimming pared 4 bases from V and 4 bases from J, leaving 17 bases between. The CDR3 is CASSSRRDSLYEQYF. The DNA for the CDR3 is TGTGCCAGCAGCTCCCGTCGCGACAGCCTTTACGAGCAGTACTTC.

The chain has TRBV5-1 and TRBJ2-3; D is undetermined. CDR3 length: 14 residues. The germline V and J ends were trimmed by 2 bases and 0 bases, with 7 bases remaining between them. From germline, CDR1 is SGHRS and CDR2 YFSETQ. CDR3 DNA sequence: TGCGCCAGCAGCTTTCGGAGTAGCACAGATACGCAGTATTTT. The encoded protein is CASSFRSSTDTQYF.

The CDR3 DNA reads TGTGCCAGTAGAACCACAGGGGTCCCTTCCACAGATACGCAGTATTTT. As protein: CASRTTGVPSTDTQYF. The chain joins TRBV19 to TRBJ2-3, with 7 nucleotides matching TRBD1. From germline, CDR1 is LNHDA and CDR2 SQIVND (reference sequence). The V segment lost 6 bases and the J segment 2 bases; nucleotides outside the gene matches: 11. The CDR3 is 16 amino acids.

V gene TRBV3-1 (or the pseudogene TRBV3-2) combines with J gene TRBJ2-2, with 9 bases that match TRBD2. This CDR3 contains 15 residues. J gave up 3 bases and V 6 bases, and 5 bases lay outside the gene matches. The germline gives CDR1 LGHDT, CDR2 YNNKEL (reference sequence). The CDR3 nucleotides are TGTGCCAGCAGGGCGGGAGGGCTGGACACCGGGGAGCTGTTTTTT. This gives the protein CASRAGGLDTGELFF.

This clone showed up just a few times. The genes are TRBV4-3 and TRBJ1-3; TRBD1 matches 10 bases. Germline CDR1 reads LGHNA; CDR2 reads YSLEER. V lost 1 base to trimming and J lost 3 bases; unmatched junction nucleotides: 3. CDR3 length equals 16 residues. CDR3 amino acids: CASSQGGQGYGNTIYF. The CDR3 bases are TGCGCCAGCAGCCAAGGGGGACAGGGGTATGGAAACACCATATATTTT.

V is TRBV18 and J is TRBJ2-7; D not certain. Germline-derived CDR1 and CDR2 are KGHSH and LQKENI. This CDR3 has 15 amino acids. Trimming took 0 bases from V and 0 from J, leaving 9 bases between them. The CDR3 DNA sequence: TGTGCCAGCTCACCACCGCAACCGAGCTCCTACGAGCAGTACTTC. This gives the protein CASSPPQPSSYEQYF.

This clone has only one observation. The chain joins TRBV24-1 to TRBJ2-2, with TRBD2 identical over 16 bases. The CDR3 covers 22 residues. Germline CDR1 reads KGHDR; CDR2 reads SFDVKD. With V trimmed by 3 bases and J by 1 base, 13 bases remained unmatched. The CDR3 nucleotides read TGTGCCACCAGTGATGATATGGGACTAGCGGGAGGGCCATTGGGGAACACCGGGGAGCTGTTTTTT. It specifies CATSDDMGLAGGPLGNTGELFF.

This chain links TRBV27 with TRBJ1-2; weak D call: TRBD1 (6 bases). CDR1 and CDR2 from the germline V gene are MNHEY and SMNVEV (reference sequence). Trimming pared 6 bases from V and 7 bases from J, leaving 15 bases between. The CDR3 contains 13 residues. The CDR3 DNA sequence: TGTGCCAGCAGACCCGACAGGCTAATTGGCTACACCTTC. Residues: CASRPDRLIGYTF.